This entry concerns a single TCR beta chain. The antigen is unknown. The sample originates from a study of vaccination effects on CD4 cells after COVID-19. Study-level points and caveats: In the late period after vaccination, infection- and vaccine-induced clones contracted markedly. Only a single clone (1 of 255 vaccine-induced clones in healthy vaccinees) cross-reacted with common cold coronaviruses.

The CDR3 is 16 residues long. V lost 1 base and J lost 6, with 17 bases in between. Per germline, CDR1 SGHRS and CDR2 YFSETQ. Pools of viral peptides were used by the ViraFEST assay to expand antigen-specific CD4+ T cells ahead of sequencing. Culture lasted roughly 9 days before CD4+ T cell isolation. In the vaccine recipients, nucleocapsid antibodies were negative and there was no prior SARS-CoV-2 infection. TCRdb keeps only in-frame clones here, not all; method: immunoSEQ multiplex PCR. The sample records around 45,000 clones, 70% to 80% being singletons. This TCR was recovered from a human donor who received a COVID-19 vaccine. The chain combines TRBV5-1 with TRBJ2-1; D not certain. The sequences come from CD4+ T cells from PBMCs cultured with SARS-CoV-2 spike peptides, collected before COVID-19 vaccination. CDR3 sequence reads: CASSLSLVSGFNEQFF. For the CDR3, the DNA is TGCGCCAGCAGCTTGTCTCTCGTCTCTGGATTCAATGAGCAGTTCTTC.